The 13 T cell receptor beta chains presented below share a single source sample, sequenced in a study of shared clonotypes between healthy human individuals (dated by TCRdb to 2018 to 2020). The library came from the immunoSEQ multiplex PCR assay. TCRdb re-hosts the immuneACCESS table, in-frame sequences only. Its copies lack some clones; in the studies checked, an unresolved V gene accounts for under half of them, and the cause for the rest is not known. The sample table lists roughly 2.6 million clones, around 90% of them with a count of one. Clones ranked in the top ten supply 0.13% to 0.15% of the sample. Sequencing input: naive CD4+ T cells sorted from blood. The cell subset or site label of this sample denotes: CD45RA+ positively selected. These receptors were taken from a man aged 18 to 35 in good health.

The chain joins TRBV6-1 to TRBJ2-7, with a possible D match to TRBD1 (6 bases). Looked up from germline, CDR1 is MNHNS and CDR2 is SASEGT. This CDR3 spans 12 amino acids. Between the trimmed V and J ends, which lost 5 bases and 3 bases, there was a span of 8 bases. CDR3 region: CASSIQGYEQYF. CDR3 bases: TGTGCCAGCAGTATACAGGGCTACGAGCAGTACTTC.

The V and J genes are TRBV6-1 and TRBJ2-7, with D unclear. CDR1 is MNHNS and CDR2 is SASEGT in the germline V gene. The CDR3 loop spans 14 amino acids. With 7 bases removed from V and 2 bases from J, the gap between germline ends came to 15 bases. DNA for the CDR3: TGTGCCAGCAATCCGACAAGGATCCCCTACGAGCAGTACTTC. Its translation: CASNPTRIPYEQYF.

This clone has only one observation. This sequence joins TRBV19 and TRBJ1-6; D not certain. V lost 2 bases to trimming and J lost 9 bases, with 14 bases between them. The CDR3 has 15 residues. Germline values: CDR1 LNHDA, CDR2 SQIVND (reference sequence). This CDR3 reads CASSIFGVLSSPLHF. CDR3 sequence (DNA): TGTGCCAGTAGTATATTCGGCGTTCTTAGTTCACCCCTCCACTTT.

The chain employs TRBV28 and TRBJ1-2; 10 nucleotides line up with TRBD1. This CDR3 is built from 16 residues. Losses at the gene ends were 3 bases for V and 8 bases for J; bases not matched to a gene: 12. Germline V CDR1 and CDR2: MDHEN, SYDVKM. CDR3 sequence reads: CASSFRGQGNLRGYTF. For the CDR3, the DNA is TGTGCCAGCAGTTTCAGGGGACAGGGGAATCTCAGAGGCTACACCTTC.

In its sample, this clone was seen a few times. The gene calls are TRBV2 and TRBJ1-2, with D unclear. V lost 0 bases, J lost 0 bases, and 5 bases lay in between. The CDR3 has 14 amino acids. The germline V gene encodes CDR1 SNHLY and CDR2 FYNNEI. The CDR3 DNA sequence: TGTGCCAGCAGTGAAGCCCCGACTAACTATGGCTACACCTTC. Its translation: CASSEAPTNYGYTF.

This chain joins TRBV5-1 and TRBJ2-1; 8 bases line up with TRBD2. The germline V gene encodes CDR1 SGHRS and CDR2 YFSETQ. The CDR3 length is 16 residues. The J segment lost 6 bases and the V segment lost 0 bases, leaving 8 bases of the junction unmatched. The chain's CDR3 is CASSLAQLAELNEQFF. In DNA form, the CDR3 reads TGCGCCAGCAGCTTGGCCCAACTAGCGGAACTCAATGAGCAGTTCTTC.

The CDR3 loop reads CASRPGESGLSSYNSPLHF. The CDR3 bases are TGTGCCAGCAGGCCCGGGGAATCAGGGTTAAGCTCCTATAATTCACCCCTCCACTTT. J is TRBJ1-6 and V is TRBV7-2, with D possibly matching TRBD1 (5 bases). Germline CDR1 is SGHTA and CDR2 is FQGNSA. The CDR3 consists of 19 residues. V lost 6 bases and J lost 0, with 21 bases in between.

This clone was picked up one time. The chain recombines TRBV5-6 with TRBJ1-5; 7 bases agree with TRBD1. Germline V lookup: CDR1 SGHDT, CDR2 YYEEEE. Trimming took 0 bases from V and 2 from J; bases not matched to a gene: 5. The CDR3 extends over 16 amino acids. The CDR3 nucleotides read TGTGCCAGCAGCTTGGGACAGGGCAGTGGCAATCAGCCCCAGCATTTT. This codes for CASSLGQGSGNQPQHF.

The chain uses TRBV2 and TRBJ1-2; D is undetermined. The CDR3 has 13 residues. Germline values: CDR1 SNHLY, CDR2 FYNNEI. Trimming shortened V by 5 bases and J by 4 bases, and 11 bases separated the two germline ends. Here the CDR3 DNA reads TGTGCCAGCAGTTTATCAGGACGCTATGGCTACACCTTC. Encoded protein: CASSLSGRYGYTF.

The CDR3 reads CASSGTGYEQYF. The CDR3 nucleotides read TGTGCCAGCAGTGGGACAGGCTACGAGCAGTACTTC. The chain couples TRBV25-1 to TRBJ2-5; TRBD1 agrees at 7 bases. The tail of the sequence fits TRBJ2-7 better, so the J call may be wrong. The CDR3 length is 12 residues. CDR1 MGHDK and CDR2 SYGVNS come from the germline V gene.

The chain employs TRBV7-6 and TRBJ1-2, with 8 bases matching TRBD1. The V gene end was trimmed by 5 bases and the J gene end by 4 bases; junction bases not matched to a gene: 18. CDR1 SGHVS and CDR2 FNYEAQ come from the germline V gene. This CDR3 is built from 18 residues. CDR3 sequence reads: CASSPRGSGGKSGYGYTF. The CDR3, as DNA: TGTGCCAGCAGCCCTAGGGGTTCAGGGGGCAAGAGTGGCTATGGCTACACCTTC.

The genes are TRBV19 and TRBJ1-5; D unclear. Looked up from germline, CDR1 is LNHDA and CDR2 is SQIVND (reference sequence). The CDR3 loop spans 15 amino acids. Between the trimmed V and J ends, which lost 4 bases and 6 bases, there was a span of 16 bases. Here the CDR3 DNA reads TGTGCCAGTAGTACTAGGTCCGGGTTCGGTCAGCCCCAGCATTTT. It yields the protein CASSTRSGFGQPQHF.

The CDR3 DNA reads TGTGCCAGCAGGCAGCGGGAGGTAGATACGCAGTATTTT. Translated, it gives CASRQREVDTQYF. The chain joins TRBV6-6 to TRBJ2-3, with 9 nucleotides matching TRBD2. The CDR3 spans 13 residues. Unmatched junction bases numbered 3, after V lost 6 bases and J lost 5 bases. Germline CDR1 reads MNHNY; CDR2 reads SVGAGI (reference sequence).